This T cell receptor beta chain was captured in a study of T cell changes during pregnancy in multiple sclerosis (dated by TCRdb to about 2019). About the full investigation: Changes in the T cell repertoire over the course of pregnancy were examined in this study in women with multiple sclerosis.

Receptor libraries were prepared by the immunoSEQ multiplex PCR assay. Sourced from immuneACCESS, this table was stored by TCRdb with only in-frame sequences that have V and J called. A share of the clones is absent; for the studies checked, an unresolved V gene accounts for under half, and the remainder has no known explanation. The sample data list around 12,000 clones, and around 89% of these were observed just once. 7.7% of the sample is taken by the ten largest. As for this clone: Its recognized antigen is unknown. It has no much larger one-base neighbor in the sample; base qualities were not kept.

Germline trimming: 4 bases from V, 7 bases from J; junction bases outside gene matches: 10. Per the germline V gene, SGHRS is the CDR1 and YFSETQ is the CDR2. From cysteine to phenylalanine, the CDR3 is 15 amino acids long. Only CDR3 DNA is held: 45 bases, read in frame from base 1. Sequenced here: CD8+ T cells from peripheral blood mononuclear cells, sampled in the second trimester of pregnancy. This clonotype was sampled from a female donor in good health, enrolled as a control in a pregnancy study. In this chain, TRBV5-1 is recombined with TRBJ1-4, with TRBD1 matching 7 junction bases. The nucleotide sequence is given as TGCGCCAGCAGCGACTGGACAGGACGTTTTGAAAAACTGTTTTTT. Its protein reads: CASSDWTGRFEKLFF.